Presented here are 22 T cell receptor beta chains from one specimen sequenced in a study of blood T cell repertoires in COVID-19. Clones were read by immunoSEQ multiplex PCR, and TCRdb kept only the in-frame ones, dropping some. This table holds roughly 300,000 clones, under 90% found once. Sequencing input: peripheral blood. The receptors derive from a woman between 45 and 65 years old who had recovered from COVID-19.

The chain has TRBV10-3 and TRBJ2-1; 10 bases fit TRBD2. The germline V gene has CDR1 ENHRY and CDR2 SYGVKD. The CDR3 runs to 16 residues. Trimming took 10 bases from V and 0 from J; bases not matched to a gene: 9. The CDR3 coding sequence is TGTGCCACGAAGGTGTCTAGCGGGAGCTCCTACAATGAGCAGTTCTTC. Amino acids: CATKVSSGSSYNEQFF.

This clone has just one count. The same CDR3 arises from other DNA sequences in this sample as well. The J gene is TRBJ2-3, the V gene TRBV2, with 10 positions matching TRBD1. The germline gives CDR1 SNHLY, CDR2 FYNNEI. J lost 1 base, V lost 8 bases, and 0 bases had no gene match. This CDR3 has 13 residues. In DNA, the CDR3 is TGTGCCAGCGGGACAGGGGGCACAGATACGCAGTATTTT. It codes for CASGTGGTDTQYF.

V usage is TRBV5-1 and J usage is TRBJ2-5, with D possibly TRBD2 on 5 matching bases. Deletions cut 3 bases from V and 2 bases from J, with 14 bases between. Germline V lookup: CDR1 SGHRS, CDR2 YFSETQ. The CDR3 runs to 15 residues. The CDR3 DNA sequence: TGCGCCAGCAGCTCAGGACGGGGAGTACAAGAGACCCAGTACTTC. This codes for CASSSGRGVQETQYF.

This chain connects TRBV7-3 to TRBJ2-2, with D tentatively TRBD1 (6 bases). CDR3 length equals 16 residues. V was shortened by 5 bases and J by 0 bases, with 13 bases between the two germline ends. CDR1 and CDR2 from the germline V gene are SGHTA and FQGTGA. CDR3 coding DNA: TGTGCCAGCAGCCTCGTACAGGGTTCGAACACCGGGGAGCTGTTTTTT. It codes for CASSLVQGSNTGELFF.

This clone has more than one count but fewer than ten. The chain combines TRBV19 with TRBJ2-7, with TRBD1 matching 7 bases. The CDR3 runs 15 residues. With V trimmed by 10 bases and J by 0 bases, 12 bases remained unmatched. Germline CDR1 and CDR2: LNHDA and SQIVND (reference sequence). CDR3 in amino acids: CATRGADRSSYEQYF. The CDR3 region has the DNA TGTGCCACCAGAGGAGCGGACAGGAGCTCCTACGAGCAGTACTTC.

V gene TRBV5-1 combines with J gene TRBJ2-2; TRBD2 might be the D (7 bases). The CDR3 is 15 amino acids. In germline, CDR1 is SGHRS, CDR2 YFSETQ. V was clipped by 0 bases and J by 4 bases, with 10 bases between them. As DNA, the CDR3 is TGCGCCAGCAGCTTGGCGGGGGGCGGCACCGGGGAGCTGTTTTTT. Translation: CASSLAGGGTGELFF.

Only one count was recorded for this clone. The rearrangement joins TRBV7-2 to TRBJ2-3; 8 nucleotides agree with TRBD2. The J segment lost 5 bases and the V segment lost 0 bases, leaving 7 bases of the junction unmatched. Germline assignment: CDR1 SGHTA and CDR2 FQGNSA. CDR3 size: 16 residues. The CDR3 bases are TGTGCCAGCAGCTTAGCGGGCGGGAGGAACATAGATACGCAGTATTTT. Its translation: CASSLAGGRNIDTQYF.

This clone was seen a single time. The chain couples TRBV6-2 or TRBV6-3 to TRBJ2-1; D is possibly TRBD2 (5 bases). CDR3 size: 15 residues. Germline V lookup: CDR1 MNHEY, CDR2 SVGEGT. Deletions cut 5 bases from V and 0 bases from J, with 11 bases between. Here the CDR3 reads CASSHPGLSYNEQFF. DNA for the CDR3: TGTGCCAGCAGTCACCCCGGACTCTCCTACAATGAGCAGTTCTTC.

For the CDR3, the DNA is TGTGCCAGCGCCCGGGGGATTGAAAAACTGTTTTTT. Translating gives CASARGIEKLFF. The rearrangement links TRBV6-6 to TRBJ1-4; a weak D match, TRBD1 (5 bases). The CDR3 is 12 residues long. Germline assignment: CDR1 MNHNY and CDR2 SVGAGI (reference sequence). Trimming removed 8 bases from V and 7 bases from J, with 11 bases in between.

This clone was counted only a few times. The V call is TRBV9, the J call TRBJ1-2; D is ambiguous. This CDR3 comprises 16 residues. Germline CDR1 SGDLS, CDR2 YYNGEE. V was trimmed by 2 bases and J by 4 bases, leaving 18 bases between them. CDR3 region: CASSVREYTGPYGYTF. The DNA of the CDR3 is TGTGCCAGCAGCGTGCGGGAATACACCGGTCCCTATGGCTACACCTTC.

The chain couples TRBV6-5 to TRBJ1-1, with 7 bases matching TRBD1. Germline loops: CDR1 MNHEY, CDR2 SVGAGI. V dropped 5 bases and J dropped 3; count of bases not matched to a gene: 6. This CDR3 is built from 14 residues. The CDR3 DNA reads TGTGCCAGCAGTCCCCAGGGGGACTACACTGAAGCTTTCTTT. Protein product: CASSPQGDYTEAFF.

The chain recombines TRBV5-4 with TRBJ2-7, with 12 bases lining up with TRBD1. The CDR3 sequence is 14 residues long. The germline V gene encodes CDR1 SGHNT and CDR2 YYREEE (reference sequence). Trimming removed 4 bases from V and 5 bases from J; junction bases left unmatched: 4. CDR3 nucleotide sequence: TGTGCCAGCAGCCCGGGACAGGGGGCCAACGAGCAGTACTTC. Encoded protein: CASSPGQGANEQYF.

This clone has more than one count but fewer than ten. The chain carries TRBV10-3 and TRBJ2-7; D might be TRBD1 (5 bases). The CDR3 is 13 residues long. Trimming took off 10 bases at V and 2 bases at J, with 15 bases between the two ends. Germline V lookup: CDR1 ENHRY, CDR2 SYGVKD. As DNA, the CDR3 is TGTGCCAGTACCCAGGGTACGCCCTACGAGCAGTACTTC. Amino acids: CASTQGTPYEQYF.

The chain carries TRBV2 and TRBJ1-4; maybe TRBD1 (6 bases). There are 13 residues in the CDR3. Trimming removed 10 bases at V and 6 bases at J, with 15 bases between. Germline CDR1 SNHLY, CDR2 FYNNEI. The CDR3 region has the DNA TGTGCCACCCTTGGGGGCCTTTATGAAAAACTGTTTTTT. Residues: CATLGGLYEKLFF.

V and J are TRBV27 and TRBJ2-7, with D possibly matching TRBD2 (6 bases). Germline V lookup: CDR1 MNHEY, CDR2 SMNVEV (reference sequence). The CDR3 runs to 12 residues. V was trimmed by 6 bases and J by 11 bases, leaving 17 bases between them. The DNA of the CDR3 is TGTGCCAGCAGCTCGACGGCCGGCGGGGAGTACTTC. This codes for CASSSTAGGEYF.

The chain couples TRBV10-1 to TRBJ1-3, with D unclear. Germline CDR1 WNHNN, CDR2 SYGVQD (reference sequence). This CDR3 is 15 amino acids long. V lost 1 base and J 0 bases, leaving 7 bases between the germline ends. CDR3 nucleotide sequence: TGCGCCAGCAGTGAGTTAGTGAGCTCTGGAAACACCATATATTTT. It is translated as CASSELVSSGNTIYF.

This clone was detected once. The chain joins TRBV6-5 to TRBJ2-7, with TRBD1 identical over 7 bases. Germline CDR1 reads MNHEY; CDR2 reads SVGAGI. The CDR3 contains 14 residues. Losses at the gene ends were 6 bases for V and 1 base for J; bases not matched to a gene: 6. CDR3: CASRPGQISYEQYF. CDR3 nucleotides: TGTGCCAGCAGACCGGGACAGATATCCTACGAGCAGTACTTC.

The CDR3 spells CASSPSGQADEQYF. The CDR3, as DNA: TGTGCCAGCTCACCAAGCGGACAGGCAGACGAGCAGTACTTC. This rearrangement joins TRBV18 to TRBJ2-7, with 7 bases matching TRBD1. The CDR3 has 14 amino acids. V was clipped by 2 bases and J by 5 bases; unmatched bases: 6. CDR1 and CDR2 from the germline V gene are KGHSH and LQKENI.

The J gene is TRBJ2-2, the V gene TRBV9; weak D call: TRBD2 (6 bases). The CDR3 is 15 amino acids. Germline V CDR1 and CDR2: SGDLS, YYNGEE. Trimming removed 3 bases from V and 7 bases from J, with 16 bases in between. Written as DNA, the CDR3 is TGTGCCAGCAGCGCCCAGACTAGTTTCAGCGGGGAGCTGTTTTTT. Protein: CASSAQTSFSGELFF.

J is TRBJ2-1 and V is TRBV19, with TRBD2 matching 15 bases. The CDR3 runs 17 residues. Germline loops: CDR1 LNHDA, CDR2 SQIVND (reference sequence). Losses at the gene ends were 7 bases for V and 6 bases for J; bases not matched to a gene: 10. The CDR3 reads CASTPRTSGRAGNEQFF. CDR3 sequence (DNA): TGTGCCAGTACTCCGAGGACTAGCGGGAGGGCCGGCAATGAGCAGTTCTTC.

The CDR3 loop reads CASSYGQGIQETQYF. The CDR3 DNA sequence: TGTGCCAGCAGTTACGGCCAGGGGATACAAGAGACCCAGTACTTC. The V call is TRBV6-2 or TRBV6-3, the J call TRBJ2-5; perhaps TRBD1 as D (6 bases). This CDR3 region has 15 residues. Trimming took 2 bases from V and 2 from J, leaving 12 bases between them. Germline V gene sequence: CDR1 MNHEY, CDR2 SVGEGT.

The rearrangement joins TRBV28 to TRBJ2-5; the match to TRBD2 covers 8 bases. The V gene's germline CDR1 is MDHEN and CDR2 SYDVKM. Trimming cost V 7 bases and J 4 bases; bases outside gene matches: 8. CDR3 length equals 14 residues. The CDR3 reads CASNSAGGAETQYF. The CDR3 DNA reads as TGTGCCAGCAACTCGGCGGGGGGTGCAGAGACCCAGTACTTC.